This T cell receptor (beta chain) was observed in a study of blood T cell repertoires in COVID-19. V trimming: 3 bases; J trimming: 11 bases; junction bases outside the gene matches: 6. This CDR3 contains 12 residues. Germline V gives CDR1 GTSNPN, CDR2 SVGIG (reference sequence). Here immunoSEQ multiplex PCR was the method, and the copy in TCRdb shows in-frame clones only, minus some. The data hold approximately 87,000 clones, with roughly 80% observed a single time. The source is a woman of 80 years or more with acute or convalescent COVID-19. The sample comprised peripheral blood. This chain joins TRBV30 and TRBJ1-1; TRBD1 aligns across 10 bases. In DNA form, the CDR3 reads TGTGCCTGGAGATCCTCGGGACAGGGGGCTTTCTTT. Translating it yields CAWRSSGQGAFF.